Presented here are 17 T cell receptor beta chains from one specimen sequenced in a study of PD-L1 blockade in urothelial cancer. Clones were sequenced by immunoSEQ multiplex PCR, and TCRdb holds only the in-frame ones, with some missing. The profile shows about 50,000 clones, approximately 77% of them singletons. Time point reported: pretreatment peripheral blood. Sequenced here: PBMCs, sampled around atezolizumab (anti-PD-L1) treatment. The source is a man aged 65-85 years with urothelial cancer.

The rearrangement links TRBV18 to TRBJ2-2, with D perhaps TRBD1 (6 bases). The CDR3 extends over 13 amino acids. From germline, CDR1 is KGHSH and CDR2 LQKENI. V gave up 4 bases and J gave up 5 bases, with 8 bases separating them. The DNA for the CDR3 is TGTGCCAGCTCACTCACAGGGACCGGGGAGCTGTTTTTT. Translated: CASSLTGTGELFF.

This chain uses TRBV5-1 with TRBJ2-3; TRBD2 aligns across 15 bases. From germline, CDR1 is SGHRS and CDR2 YFSETQ. This CDR3 has 18 amino acids. V was pared by 4 bases and J by 4 bases, with 10 bases of the junction left unmatched. CDR3 nucleotides: TGCGCCAGCAGCATAGGGACTAGCGGGAGGATGAGGGCAGATACGCAGTATTTT. Amino acid sequence: CASSIGTSGRMRADTQYF.

This sequence joins TRBV5-4 and TRBJ2-3; D possibly corresponds to TRBD2 (6 bases). The CDR3 runs 16 residues. Germline CDR1 SGHNT, CDR2 YYREEE (reference sequence). Trimming stripped 0 bases from V and 0 bases from J, with 11 bases between. CDR3 region: CASSLDPGVSTDTQYF. Written as DNA, the CDR3 is TGTGCCAGCAGCTTGGATCCGGGGGTTAGCACAGATACGCAGTATTTT.

The rearrangement uses TRBV30 and TRBJ2-6; no clear D. The V gene lost 0 bases and the J gene lost 0 bases, with 3 bases spanning the gap. The CDR3 consists of 14 residues. Germline loops: CDR1 GTSNPN, CDR2 SVGIG (reference sequence). The CDR3 nucleotides read TGTGCCTGGAGTGTTAGCTCTGGGGCCAACGTCCTGACTTTC. Translated: CAWSVSSGANVLTF.

This clone was detected once. The V and J genes are TRBV30 and TRBJ1-1; 10 bases are a match to TRBD1. Trimming cost V 5 bases and J 4 bases; bases outside gene matches: 1. The length of the CDR3 is 12 residues. CDR1 and CDR2 from the germline V gene are GTSNPN and SVGIG (reference sequence). In DNA, the CDR3 is TGTGCCTGGGGACAGGGGGTCACTGAAGCTTTCTTT. Translated, it gives CAWGQGVTEAFF.

The chain recombines TRBV5-1 with TRBJ2-1, with 7 bases matching TRBD2. The CDR3 sequence is 15 residues long. Germline V gene sequence: CDR1 SGHRS, CDR2 YFSETQ. The ends lost 2 bases at V and 4 bases at J; junction bases unmatched: 6. The CDR3, as DNA: TGCGCCAGCAGCTTTTTAGGGGAGGGTTACAATGAGCAGTTCTTC. Its translation is CASSFLGEGYNEQFF.

This clone showed up just once. V and J are TRBV16 and TRBJ1-5; D is uncertain. The CDR3 has 14 amino acids. Germline CDR1 reads KGHSY; CDR2 reads FQNENV. Trimming removed 3 bases from V and 1 base from J, with 7 bases in between. CDR3: CASSHSGSNQPQHF. DNA of the CDR3: TGTGCCAGCAGCCATTCAGGAAGCAATCAGCCCCAGCATTTT.

The J gene is TRBJ1-4, the V gene TRBV28; D ambiguous. This CDR3 is built from 17 residues. The V gene lost 5 bases and the J gene lost 0 bases, with 16 bases spanning the gap. CDR1 MDHEN and CDR2 SYDVKM come from the germline V gene. This CDR3 is CASSPRSPPATNEKLFF. In DNA form, the CDR3 reads TGTGCCAGCAGTCCTAGGTCCCCACCTGCAACTAATGAAAAACTGTTTTTT.

V and J are TRBV18 and TRBJ2-3, with a weak D call TRBD1 (6 bases). The CDR3 length is 15 residues. Germline V gives CDR1 KGHSH, CDR2 LQKENI. V lost 1 base and J 1 base, leaving 9 bases between the germline ends. The CDR3 DNA follows: TGTGCCAGCTCACCACGGGCAGGGGGCACAGATACGCAGTATTTT. This codes for CASSPRAGGTDTQYF.

This chain connects TRBV6-5 to TRBJ1-1, with a weak D call TRBD1 (6 bases). Germline CDR1 and CDR2: MNHEY and SVGAGI. Trimming removed 4 bases from V and 9 bases from J, with 18 bases in between. The CDR3 runs 14 residues. Written as DNA, the CDR3 is TGTGCCAGCAGTTCGGGGTCACAGGGAGTGAAAGCTTTCTTT. It is translated as CASSSGSQGVKAFF.

Concerning this clone itself: Other DNA sequences from this sample encode an identical CDR3 as well. This chain joins TRBV5-1 and TRBJ2-7; 12 bases are shared with TRBD1. The J segment lost 10 bases and the V segment lost 3 bases, leaving 8 bases of the junction unmatched. The germline V gene has CDR1 SGHRS and CDR2 YFSETQ. The CDR3 has 14 residues. The CDR3: CASSWGTGGLEQYF. In DNA, the CDR3 is TGCGCCAGCAGCTGGGGGACAGGGGGCTTAGAACAGTACTTC.

In its sample, this clone was seen once. The chain uses TRBV4-1 and TRBJ1-1, with D unclear. This CDR3 comprises 14 residues. V lost 3 bases and J 6 bases, leaving 14 bases between the germline ends. Germline values: CDR1 MGHRA, CDR2 YSYEKL. CDR3 nucleotides: TGCGCCAGCAGCCACGCGTTGAGTCGTCCTGAAGCTTTCTTT. Its protein is CASSHALSRPEAFF.

This clone was recorded only once. The V and J genes are TRBV7-9 and TRBJ2-2, with 11 bases aligning to TRBD1. Germline V gene sequence: CDR1 SEHNR, CDR2 FQNEAQ (reference sequence). The length of the CDR3 is 15 residues. V dropped 5 bases and J dropped 3; count of bases not matched to a gene: 2. CDR3 sequence: CASSPGQGDTGELFF. CDR3 bases: TGTGCCAGCAGCCCGGGACAGGGGGACACCGGGGAGCTGTTTTTT. The entire variable domain, with the rest obtained from reference TRBV7-9 and TRBJ2-2, is as follows: DTGVSQNPRHKITKRGQNVTFRCDPISEHNRLYWYRQTLGQGPEFLTYFQNEAQLEKSRLLSDRFSAERPKGSFSTLEIQRTEQGDSAMYLCASSPGQGDTGELFFGEGSRLTVL.

The chain recombines TRBV4-3 with TRBJ1-1, with 7 positions matching TRBD1. The CDR3 is made up of 15 amino acids. CDR1 and CDR2 (germline): LGHNA, YSLEER. V gave up 3 bases and J gave up 1 base; unmatched junction bases: 5. The CDR3 sequence: CASSHVDRENTEAFF. In DNA, the CDR3 is TGCGCCAGCAGCCACGTCGACAGGGAGAACACTGAAGCTTTCTTT.

The chain couples TRBV5-1 to TRBJ2-3; TRBD1 aligns across 9 bases. Germline CDR1 is SGHRS and CDR2 is YFSETQ. The V segment lost 4 bases and the J segment 4 bases; nucleotides outside the gene matches: 7. This CDR3 has 15 residues. CDR3 nucleotides: TGCGCCAGCAGCGACCGGACAGGGGCCTCAGATACGCAGTATTTT. Residues: CASSDRTGASDTQYF.

This chain links TRBV11-2 with TRBJ2-5; D may be TRBD2 (6 bases). The CDR3 runs to 13 residues. Between the trimmed V and J ends, which lost 3 bases and 1 base, there was a span of 6 bases. In germline, CDR1 is SGHAT, CDR2 FQNNGV. CDR3 nucleotides: TGTGCCAGCAGCTTGGGGGGCCAAGAGACCCAGTACTTC. Its protein product is CASSLGGQETQYF.

The chain has TRBV28 and TRBJ1-4, with D unclear. V was cut by 7 bases and J by 5 bases, with 11 bases left in between. Germline V gives CDR1 MDHEN, CDR2 SYDVKM. There are 13 residues in the CDR3. The CDR3 DNA sequence: TGTGCCAGCACCCCGAGGCGCAATGAAAAACTGTTTTTT. As protein: CASTPRRNEKLFF.